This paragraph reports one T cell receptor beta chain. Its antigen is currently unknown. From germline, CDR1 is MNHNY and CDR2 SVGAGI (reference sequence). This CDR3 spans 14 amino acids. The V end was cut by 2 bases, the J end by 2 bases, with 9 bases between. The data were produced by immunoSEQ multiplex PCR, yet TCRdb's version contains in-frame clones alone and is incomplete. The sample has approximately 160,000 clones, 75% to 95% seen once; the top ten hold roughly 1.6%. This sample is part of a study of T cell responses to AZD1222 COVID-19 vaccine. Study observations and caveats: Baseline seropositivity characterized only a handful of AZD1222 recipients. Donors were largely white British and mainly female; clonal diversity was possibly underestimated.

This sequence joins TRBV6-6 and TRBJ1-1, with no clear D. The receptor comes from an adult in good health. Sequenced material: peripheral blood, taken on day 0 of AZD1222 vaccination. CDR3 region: CASSYQQHNTEAFF. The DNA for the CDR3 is TGTGCCAGCAGTTACCAACAGCATAACACTGAAGCTTTCTTT.